The 23 T cell receptor delta chains reported below all come from one sample, sequenced in a study of Vδ1+ human thymocytes. The antigens of these receptors remain unknown. RNA was extracted from the cells and then reverse transcribed. The CDR3 regions were amplified by multiplex PCR from V-gene primers to a constant-region primer. TCRdb redid the clone calls on the multiplex PCR reads with CATT. The sample consists of around 23,000 delta-chain clones, 6% to 8% of them appearing once. General study findings and limits: In the thymus, TRG and TRD repertoires looked highly polyclonal with Gaussian CDR3 lengths.

Sequencing input: Vdelta1+ gamma-delta thymocytes from the thymus. Subset given: FACS-sorted CD3+ TCRalphabeta- TCRVdelta1+ TCRVdelta2- thymocytes. The receptors derive from a girl under three years old who had congenital heart surgery.

This clone was detected a few times. The rearrangement uses TRDV1 and TRDJ2, with D perhaps assigned TRDD2 or TRDD3 (5 bases each). The V gene's germline CDR1 is TSWWSYY and CDR2 QGS. The V end was cut by 4 bases, the J end by 4 bases, with 28 bases between. The CDR3 sequence is 20 residues long. CDR3 nucleotide sequence: TGTGCTCTTGGGGGACGCCCCTCCCCTACGAGGGGGGGGGCGACAGCACAACTCTTCTTT. Translation: CALGGRPSPTRGGATAQLFF.

The V call is TRDV1, the J call TRDJ1; D possibly corresponds to TRDD2 (6 bases). The CDR3 loop spans 17 amino acids. The germline CDR1 and CDR2 sequences are TSWWSYY and QGS. V lost 3 bases to trimming and J lost 0 bases, with 17 bases between them. The CDR3 nucleotides are TGTGCTCTTGGGGACCAACCACTTCCTCACGACACCGATAAACTCATCTTT. Its protein product is CALGDQPLPHDTDKLIF.

Concerning this clone itself: Other DNA sequences within the sample encode an identical CDR3. The V and J genes are TRDV1 and TRDJ1; 12 bases match TRDD3. This CDR3 has 18 residues. Losses at the gene ends were 5 bases for V and 0 bases for J; bases not matched to a gene: 10. The germline V gene encodes CDR1 TSWWSYY and CDR2 QGS. DNA for the CDR3: TGTGCTCTTGGGCAGTTCCCCACTGGGGGATACCACACCGATAAACTCATCTTT. This translates into CALGQFPTGGYHTDKLIF.

The rearrangement uses TRDV1 and TRDJ1; TRDD3 matches at 10 bases. The CDR3 totals 19 residues. V dropped 3 bases and J dropped 7; count of bases not matched to a gene: 20. Germline CDR1 reads TSWWSYY; CDR2 reads QGS. The CDR3 is CALGDVYFLLGDPRGKLIF. The DNA for the CDR3 is TGTGCTCTTGGGGACGTTTACTTCCTACTGGGGGATCCCAGGGGTAAACTCATCTTT.

This clone was found a few times. The chain recombines TRDV1 with TRDJ1, with 7 bases fitting TRDD3. The CDR3 length is 13 residues. CDR1 and CDR2 from the germline V gene are TSWWSYY and QGS. Trimming removed 2 bases from V and 5 bases from J; junction bases left unmatched: 2. CDR3 in DNA: TGTGCTCTTGGGGAAATCTGGGGGGATAAACTCATCTTT. Translated: CALGEIWGDKLIF.

This chain links TRDV1 with TRDJ1, with 13 nucleotides matching TRDD3. CDR1 and CDR2 (germline): TSWWSYY, QGS. The CDR3 runs to 22 residues. After removal of 4 bases from V and 2 bases from J, the junction contained 22 bases not matched to a gene. The CDR3 sequence is CALGGSWPSPTLGDTPTDKLIF. In DNA form, the CDR3 reads TGTGCTCTTGGGGGCTCATGGCCTTCCCCTACACTGGGGGATACGCCGACCGATAAACTCATCTTT.

In its sample, this clone was seen a few times. The gene calls are TRDV1 and TRDJ1, with D possibly being TRDD3 (6 bases). V lost 5 bases, J lost 0 bases, and 25 bases lay in between. The CDR3 consists of 19 residues. Per the germline V gene, CDR1 is TSWWSYY and CDR2 is QGS. CDR3 coding DNA: TGTGCTCTTGGGTTTCAGGGACCGCTCCTCGATACGTACACCGATAAACTCATCTTT. This sequence encodes CALGFQGPLLDTYTDKLIF.

The table lists this clone with a few counts. This same CDR3 is encoded by further DNA sequences in the sample. This sequence joins TRAV29/DV5 and TRDJ1, with TRDD3 as a possible D gene (6 bases). Between the trimmed V and J ends, which lost 0 bases and 4 bases, there was a span of 25 bases. The CDR3 loop spans 18 amino acids. CDR1 is NSMFDY and CDR2 is ISSIKDK in the germline V gene. CDR3 residues: CAASAKCSYRNWDDKLIF. CDR3 sequence (DNA): TGTGCAGCAAGCGCGAAGTGTTCTTATAGAAACTGGGACGATAAACTCATCTTT.

This clone has a handful of counts. The V call is TRDV1, the J call TRDJ1; possible D gene TRDD2, 5 bases. Germline V gives CDR1 TSWWSYY, CDR2 QGS. This CDR3 contains 15 residues. Trimming took 7 bases from V and 11 from J, leaving 26 bases between them. This CDR3 is CALELSPGPYAGLIF. Here the CDR3 DNA reads TGTGCTCTTGAGCTATCCCCAGGGCCCTACGCAGGTCTCATCTTT.

J is TRDJ1 and V is TRDV1; no firm D call. Germline lookup yields CDR1 TSWWSYY and CDR2 QGS. The CDR3 is 18 amino acids. V was trimmed by 1 base and J by 5 bases, leaving 23 bases between them. CDR3 sequence: CALGERYAPPLTRDKLIF. CDR3 in DNA: TGTGCTCTTGGGGAACGGTACGCGCCTCCACTTACCAGGGATAAACTCATCTTT.

This rearrangement joins TRDV1 to TRDJ1, with 8 bases lining up with TRDD3. The J gene, absent from TCRdb, was called here by matching the DNA to germline. The CDR3 totals 18 residues. Germline assignment: CDR1 TSWWSYY and CDR2 QGS. V was pared by 5 bases and J by 1 base, with 15 bases of the junction left unmatched. The CDR3 DNA reads TGTGCTCTTGGGAGGCCCGAAGACCGCACTGGGGGCACCGATAAACTCATCTTT. It yields the protein CALGRPEDRTGGTDKLIF.

V gene TRDV1 combines with J gene TRDJ1; D is possibly TRDD3 (5 bases). Germline CDR1 reads TSWWSYY; CDR2 reads QGS. Between the trimmed V and J ends, which lost 1 base and 7 bases, there was a span of 16 bases. The CDR3 loop spans 15 amino acids. CDR3 region: CALGEPNAPGTKLIF. The DNA of the CDR3 is TGTGCTCTTGGGGAACCCAACGCCCCTGGGACTAAACTCATCTTT.

In this sample, this clone turned up a few times. Other DNA sequences from this sample encode an identical CDR3 as well. This chain joins TRDV1 and TRDJ1; 9 bases match TRDD3. Unmatched junction bases numbered 15, after V lost 7 bases and J lost 0 bases. In germline, CDR1 is TSWWSYY, CDR2 QGS. The CDR3 covers 18 residues. The CDR3 bases are TGTGCTCTTGCATGGGGGATAGACTGGGGGAGGTACACCGATAAACTCATCTTT. Translated, it gives CALAWGIDWGRYTDKLIF.

The genes are TRDV1 and TRDJ1; 10 nucleotides agree with TRDD3. Trimming cost V 0 bases and J 5 bases; bases outside gene matches: 27. Germline V gives CDR1 TSWWSYY, CDR2 QGS. The CDR3 extends over 23 amino acids. Here the CDR3 DNA reads TGTGCTCTTGGGGAACTTCCCGATCGCCTTCCTTCCAACTGGGGGATTCTCTGTGATAAACTCATCTTT. It translates to CALGELPDRLPSNWGILCDKLIF.

This chain uses TRDV1 with TRDJ1; no reliable D call. The CDR3 loop spans 16 amino acids. The germline CDR1 and CDR2 sequences are TSWWSYY and QGS. V lost 6 bases, J lost 0 bases, and 17 bases lay in between. CDR3 sequence (DNA): TGTGCTCTTGGCGTACCCAATCACCCGTACACCGATAAACTCATCTTT. Encoded protein: CALGVPNHPYTDKLIF.

This clone was seen more than once but under ten times. The chain has TRDV1 and TRDJ1; weak D call: TRDD2 (6 bases). This CDR3 is 22 amino acids long. The V gene lost 0 bases and the J gene lost 0 bases, with 29 bases spanning the gap. Looked up from germline, CDR1 is TSWWSYY and CDR2 is QGS. DNA for the CDR3: TGTGCTCTTGGGGAACTATACGTCCTACAACCGGTGGAGGGTTTTCACACCGATAAACTCATCTTT. Translated: CALGELYVLQPVEGFHTDKLIF.

The chain recombines TRDV1 with TRDJ1, with D possibly being TRDD1 (6 bases). V was cut by 3 bases and J by 3 bases, with 26 bases left in between. CDR3 length equals 19 residues. Germline V gene sequence: CDR1 TSWWSYY, CDR2 QGS. The chain's CDR3 is CALGDQIAGPIGLADKLIF. CDR3 sequence (DNA): TGTGCTCTTGGGGACCAAATAGCTGGGCCCATCGGTTTAGCCGATAAACTCATCTTT.

This clone appeared a few times. This sequence joins TRDV1 and TRDJ1; a possible D gene is TRDD2 (5 bases). Trimming removed 8 bases from V and 3 bases from J, with 22 bases in between. This CDR3 is 16 amino acids long. CDR1 and CDR2 from the germline V gene are TSWWSYY and QGS. Here the CDR3 reads CALFIRGPFESDKLIF. The CDR3 coding sequence is TGTGCTCTTTTTATTCGGGGCCCCTTCGAATCCGATAAACTCATCTTT.

This clone appeared a few times. Other DNA sequences in the sample encode the same CDR3. This chain connects TRDV1 to TRDJ1; 13 nucleotides align to TRDD3. The CDR3 totals 21 residues. CDR1 and CDR2 (germline): TSWWSYY, QGS. With 1 base clipped from V and 3 bases from J, the junction kept 17 bases outside the gene matches. The chain's CDR3 is CALGERGGAHWGIRKADKLIF. The CDR3 DNA reads TGTGCTCTTGGGGAACGGGGTGGCGCCCACTGGGGGATACGCAAAGCCGATAAACTCATCTTT.

In the case of this clone: A junction end diverges from the germline sequence, so it may reflect a read error. The J gene is TRDJ1, the V gene TRDV1; tentative D call: TRDD3 (5 bases). The CDR3 loop spans 19 amino acids. Germline V gives CDR1 TSWWSYY, CDR2 QGS. This chain's CDR3 is CALGELRDPGGQYTDKPIF. The CDR3 DNA sequence: TGTGCTCTTGGGGAACTAAGGGACCCCGGGGGGCAATACACCGATAAACCCATCTTT.

The rearrangement links TRDV1 to TRDJ1; TRDD3 aligns across 10 bases. The CDR3 totals 21 residues. V lost 2 bases and J lost 0; bases outside the gene matches: 18. In germline, CDR1 is TSWWSYY, CDR2 QGS. CDR3 region: CALGEYLALGDKREYTDKLIF. The CDR3 region has the DNA TGTGCTCTTGGGGAATACCTCGCGCTGGGGGATAAGAGGGAGTACACCGATAAACTCATCTTT.

The chain carries TRDV3 and TRDJ1; D call uncertain. TCRdb lists no J gene, so it was determined here by aligning the DNA to germline. The CDR3 has 18 amino acids. The V end was cut by 2 bases, the J end by 3 bases, with 28 bases between. CDR1 is TVYSNPD, CDR2 GDNSRS, per germline (reference sequence). CDR3: CAFHGGPFSSIRADKLIF. CDR3 nucleotide sequence: TGTGCCTTTCACGGCGGGCCTTTTAGTTCGATTCGCGCCGATAAACTCATCTTT.

The V call is TRDV1, the J call TRDJ1; D is ambiguous. The J gene was missing in TCRdb and was found by matching the end of the DNA to germline. The ends were cut back, 0 bases at V and 0 bases at J, with 29 bases in the middle. The CDR3 has 22 residues. CDR1 and CDR2 from the germline V gene are TSWWSYY and QGS. The CDR3 is CALGELTIIPPPGRLYTDKLIF. For the CDR3, the DNA is TGTGCTCTTGGGGAACTCACCATAATTCCCCCCCCCGGCCGACTGTACACCGATAAACTCATCTTT.